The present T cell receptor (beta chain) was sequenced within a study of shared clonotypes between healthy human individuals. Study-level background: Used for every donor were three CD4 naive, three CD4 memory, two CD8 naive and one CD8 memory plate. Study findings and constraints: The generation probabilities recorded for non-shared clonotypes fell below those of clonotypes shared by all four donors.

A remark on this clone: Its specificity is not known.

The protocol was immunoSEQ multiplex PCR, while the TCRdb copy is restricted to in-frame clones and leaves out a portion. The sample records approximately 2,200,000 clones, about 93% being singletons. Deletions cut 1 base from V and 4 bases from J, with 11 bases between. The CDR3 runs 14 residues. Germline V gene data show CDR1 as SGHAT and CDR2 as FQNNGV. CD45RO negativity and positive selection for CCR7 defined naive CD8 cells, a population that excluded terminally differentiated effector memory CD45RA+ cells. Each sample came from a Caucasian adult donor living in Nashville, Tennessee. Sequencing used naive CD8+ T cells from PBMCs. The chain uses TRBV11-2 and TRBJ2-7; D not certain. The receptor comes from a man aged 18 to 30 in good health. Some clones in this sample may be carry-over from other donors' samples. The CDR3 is CASSLGLGRYEQYF. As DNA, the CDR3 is TGTGCCAGCAGCTTAGGGTTAGGCAGATACGAGCAGTACTTC.